These 27 T cell receptor beta chains were sequenced from one sample in a study of Graves' ophthalmopathy and Graves' hyperthyroidism. Amplification of the TCR beta CDR3 regions used RNA transcripts (as template). Second-round multiplex PCR followed a first-round RT-PCR using HTBI primers. Each CDR3 protein is one row after TCRdb ran MiXCR on the multiplex PCR reads. Here the sample spans 300,000 to 400,000 distinct CDR3 sequences, roughly 15% being singletons. The sample consisted of peripheral blood. The receptors were gathered from an adult man with Graves' ophthalmopathy.

Ten or more counts support this clonotype. V gene TRBV19 combines with J gene TRBJ1-1, with D unclear. This CDR3 region has 13 residues. CDR1 is LNHDA and CDR2 is SQIVND in the germline V gene (reference sequence). The germline V and J ends were trimmed by 3 bases and 3 bases, with 8 bases remaining between them. The CDR3 DNA follows: TGTGCCAGTAGTATCGACGGGGACACTGAAGCTTTCTTT. It translates to CASSIDGDTEAFF.

Many counts were recorded for this clonotype. The chain joins TRBV27 to TRBJ2-7, with 8 nucleotides matching TRBD1. V lost 5 bases and J lost 3; bases outside the gene matches: 9. Germline CDR1 reads MNHEY; CDR2 reads SMNVEV (reference sequence). CDR3 length: 15 amino acids. CDR3 in amino acids: CASSPEQGANYEQYF. CDR3 nucleotides: TGTGCCAGCAGTCCAGAGCAGGGGGCAAACTACGAGCAGTACTTC.

At least ten counts were recorded for this clonotype. This chain joins TRBV20-1 and TRBJ2-7; no clear D gene. V was trimmed by 3 bases and J by 0 bases, leaving 9 bases between them. CDR1 and CDR2 from the germline V gene are DFQATT and SNEGSKA (reference sequence). The CDR3 spans 13 residues. The CDR3 sequence: CSARIRSSYEQYF. The CDR3 bases are TGCAGTGCTAGGATCAGGAGCTCCTACGAGCAGTACTTC.

This clonotype has at least ten counts. The V and J genes are TRBV30 and TRBJ2-7, with 13 bases identical to TRBD2. The germline V gene has CDR1 GTSNPN and CDR2 SVGIG (reference sequence). Germline trimming cut 2 bases from V and 7 bases from J; bases unmatched to any gene: 8. The CDR3 sequence is 15 residues long. The DNA of the CDR3 is TGTGCCTGGAGTCGCGGGACTAGCGGGATGGGTGAGCAGTACTTC. It is translated as CAWSRGTSGMGEQYF. Complete variable domain (other parts from reference TRBV30 and TRBJ2-7): SQTIHQWPATLVQPVGSPLSLECTVEGTSNPNLYWYRQAAGRGLQLLFYSVGIGQISSEVPQNLSASRPQDRQFILSSKKLLLSDSGFYLCAWSRGTSGMGEQYFGPGTRLTVT.

The sample holds many counts of this clonotype. The V gene is TRBV7-2, the J gene TRBJ1-1; 7 nucleotides align to TRBD1. The CDR3 is 14 residues long. The J segment lost 0 bases and the V segment lost 7 bases, leaving 5 bases of the junction unmatched. The germline CDR1 and CDR2 sequences are SGHTA and FQGNSA. CDR3 in amino acids: CASKTGSMNTEAFF. As DNA, the CDR3 is TGTGCCAGCAAGACAGGGTCTATGAACACTGAAGCTTTCTTT. Looking up the rest from reference TRBV7-2 and TRBJ1-1 gives the full variable domain: GAGVSQSPSNKVTEKGKDVELRCDPISGHTALYWYRQSLGQGLEFLIYFQGNSAPDKSGLPSDRFSAERTGGSVSTLTIQRTQQEDSAVYLCASKTGSMNTEAFFGQGTRLTVV.

This clonotype has a count of ten or more. This chain links TRBV12-3 or TRBV12-4 with TRBJ2-7; 10 bases are a match to TRBD1. Unmatched junction bases numbered 5, after V lost 6 bases and J lost 3 bases. The CDR3 runs 14 residues. CDR3 sequence: CASSPTGGGYEQYF. DNA for the CDR3: TGTGCCAGCAGCCCGACAGGGGGCGGCTACGAGCAGTACTTC.

This clonotype occurred many times. The chain recombines TRBV28 with TRBJ2-7; 8 nucleotides align to TRBD2. Germline-derived CDR1 and CDR2 are MDHEN and SYDVKM. This CDR3 comprises 14 residues. The V segment lost 4 bases and the J segment 3 bases; nucleotides outside the gene matches: 5. CDR3 protein: CASSSRTSNYEQYF. The DNA for the CDR3 is TGTGCCAGCAGTTCCAGGACTAGCAACTACGAGCAGTACTTC.

The CDR3 spells CASSDTETNYGYTF. CDR3 bases: TGTGCCAGCAGTGACACGGAAACTAACTATGGCTACACCTTC. The gene calls are TRBV12-3 or TRBV12-4 and TRBJ1-2; D unresolved. Trimming took 5 bases from V and 0 from J, leaving 10 bases between them. This CDR3 region has 14 residues.

This clonotype has a handful of counts. This chain connects TRBV5-1 to TRBJ1-1, with D hard to call. With 1 base removed from V and 0 bases from J, the gap between germline ends came to 10 bases. This CDR3 spans 15 amino acids. Germline-derived CDR1 and CDR2 are SGHRS and YFSETQ. In DNA, the CDR3 is TGCGCCAGCAGCTTGAGGGTTTCGGTGAACACTGAAGCTTTCTTT. It specifies CASSLRVSVNTEAFF.

This clonotype appeared many times. The chain recombines TRBV6-5 with TRBJ1-1; tentatively, D is TRBD1 (6 bases). Trimming took off 0 bases at V and 5 bases at J, with 10 bases between the two ends. The CDR3 covers 14 residues. The V gene's germline CDR1 is MNHEY and CDR2 SVGAGI. The CDR3 is CASSYSGGRTEAFF. CDR3 nucleotides: TGTGCCAGCAGTTACTCTGGGGGGCGGACTGAAGCTTTCTTT.

This clonotype was recorded at least ten times. This chain joins TRBV4-1 and TRBJ2-2; a possible D gene is TRBD1 (6 bases). Trimming removed 1 base from V and 3 bases from J, with 15 bases in between. There are 17 residues in the CDR3. From germline, CDR1 is MGHRA and CDR2 YSYEKL. The CDR3 protein is CASSQASGQPYTGELFF. DNA of the CDR3: TGCGCCAGCAGCCAAGCCTCAGGACAGCCTTACACCGGGGAGCTGTTTTTT.

The chain carries TRBV12-3 or TRBV12-4 and TRBJ1-6; tentatively, D is TRBD1 (6 bases). This CDR3 is 15 amino acids long. Trimming took 3 bases from V and 12 from J, leaving 18 bases between them. The CDR3 nucleotides are TGTGCCAGCAGTTTCGGCCGACAGGTGGGGGGACCCCTCCACTTT. This codes for CASSFGRQVGGPLHF.

This chain links TRBV10-3 with TRBJ2-7; perhaps D is TRBD1 or TRBD2 (5 bases each). The CDR3 is 15 amino acids. V dropped 2 bases and J dropped 5 bases, with 16 bases sitting between them. Germline-derived CDR1 and CDR2 are ENHRY and SYGVKD. The CDR3 sequence is CAISEIFRDLHEQYF. The CDR3 bases are TGTGCCATCAGTGAGATATTCCGGGACCTCCACGAGCAGTACTTC.

This clonotype was picked up many times. The J gene is TRBJ2-5, the V gene TRBV12-3 or TRBV12-4; 7 nucleotides agree with TRBD1. V was clipped by 3 bases and J by 2 bases; unmatched bases: 6. The CDR3 sequence is 15 residues long. CDR3 sequence reads: CASSFGTALQETQYF. In DNA form, the CDR3 reads TGTGCCAGCAGTTTCGGGACAGCGTTGCAAGAGACCCAGTACTTC.

The table lists this clonotype with many counts. V is TRBV30 and J is TRBJ1-1, with unresolved D. CDR1 and CDR2 from the germline V gene are GTSNPN and SVGIG (reference sequence). The ends were cut back, 6 bases at V and 2 bases at J, with 10 bases in the middle. The CDR3 extends over 12 amino acids. CDR3 amino acids: CACGVTNTEAFF. The CDR3 DNA reads as TGTGCCTGTGGAGTAACCAACACTGAAGCTTTCTTT.

This clonotype occurred many times. The chain carries TRBV20-1 and TRBJ1-1; D is undetermined. Germline V gene data show CDR1 as DFQATT and CDR2 as SNEGSKA (reference sequence). Deletions cut 3 bases from V and 8 bases from J, with 13 bases between. The CDR3 is made up of 12 amino acids. CDR3 nucleotides: TGCAGTGCTAGGGGCTCCTACGAAGAAGCTTTCTTT. It codes for CSARGSYEEAFF.

This clonotype was recorded at least ten times. This chain links TRBV6-1 with TRBJ1-1; TRBD1 agrees at 8 bases. CDR1 is MNHNS, CDR2 SASEGT, per germline. CDR3 size: 14 residues. Losses at the gene ends were 6 bases for V and 4 bases for J; bases not matched to a gene: 7. The CDR3 reads CASRDGTGGTEAFF. The DNA for the CDR3 is TGTGCCAGCAGAGACGGGACAGGTGGCACTGAAGCTTTCTTT.

The V and J genes are TRBV6-1 and TRBJ1-6; TRBD1 matches at 8 bases. The V gene's germline CDR1 is MNHNS and CDR2 SASEGT. Germline trimming cut 10 bases from V and 5 bases from J; bases unmatched to any gene: 16. CDR3 length equals 17 residues. The CDR3 loop is CATSDTSRQGNNSPLHF. CDR3 bases: TGTGCCACCAGCGACACATCACGACAGGGGAATAATTCACCCCTCCACTTT.

This clonotype has ten or more counts. The chain combines TRBV30 with TRBJ2-7; TRBD2 agrees at 7 bases. Germline CDR1 GTSNPN, CDR2 SVGIG (reference sequence). V lost 5 bases to trimming and J lost 7 bases; unmatched junction nucleotides: 11. The CDR3 consists of 13 residues. The CDR3 DNA follows: TGTGCCTGGCAAGGGCACCAGCGGGGAGAGCAGTACTTC. This gives the protein CAWQGHQRGEQYF.

The gene calls are TRBV27 and TRBJ1-1; tentatively, D is TRBD1 (5 bases). The CDR3 spans 15 residues. Germline assignment: CDR1 MNHEY and CDR2 SMNVEV (reference sequence). The germline V and J ends were trimmed by 1 base and 1 base, with 10 bases remaining between them. The CDR3 DNA sequence: TGTGCCAGCAGTTTATTACCAGACAGGAACACTGAAGCTTTCTTT. Its translation: CASSLLPDRNTEAFF.

There are many counts of this clonotype. The chain has TRBV20-1 and TRBJ1-5; no definite D call. The CDR3 loop spans 15 amino acids. Germline CDR1 is DFQATT and CDR2 is SNEGSKA (reference sequence). The ends were cut back, 3 bases at V and 4 bases at J, with 16 bases in the middle. CDR3 protein: CSASGERVRNQPQHF. The CDR3 coding sequence is TGCAGTGCTAGCGGCGAAAGGGTCAGGAATCAGCCCCAGCATTTT.

This clonotype was detected a few times. This chain uses TRBV7-3 with TRBJ1-1; 7 nucleotides align to TRBD1. The germline V gene encodes CDR1 SGHTA and CDR2 FQGTGA. This CDR3 is 16 amino acids long. V lost 4 bases, J lost 4 bases, and 12 bases stayed unmatched. Written as DNA, the CDR3 is TGTGCCAGCAGCTCTATTACAGGGGATATCTTCACTGAAGCTTTCTTT. Translating gives CASSSITGDIFTEAFF. The whole variable domain, filled in from reference TRBV7-3 and TRBJ1-1, reads GAGVSQTPSNKVTEKGKYVELRCDPISGHTALYWYRQSLGQGPEFLIYFQGTGAADDSGLPNDRFFAVRPEGSVSTLKIQRTERGDSAVYLCASSSITGDIFTEAFFGQGTRLTVV.

There are many counts of this clonotype. CDR3: CASSELRESYEQYF. CDR3 DNA: TGTGCCAGCAGTGAACTCAGGGAGTCCTACGAGCAGTACTTC. This chain joins TRBV6-1 and TRBJ2-7, with D perhaps TRBD1 or TRBD2 (5 bases each). Per germline, CDR1 MNHNS and CDR2 SASEGT. V lost 2 bases and J lost 1, with 9 bases in between. The CDR3 spans 14 residues.

This clonotype was observed at least ten times. V is TRBV7-8 and J is TRBJ2-5; D is uncertain. The CDR3 is made up of 14 amino acids. Germline V gene sequence: CDR1 SGHVS, CDR2 FQNEAQ. Trimming removed 0 bases from V and 4 bases from J, with 9 bases in between. The CDR3 sequence is CASSLAEWLETQYF. For the CDR3, the DNA is TGTGCCAGCAGCTTAGCCGAATGGCTAGAGACCCAGTACTTC.

This clonotype has at least ten counts. V gene TRBV11-2 combines with J gene TRBJ2-7, with D unresolved. Trimming left V 6 bases short and J 1 base short, with 13 bases between. The CDR3 extends over 14 amino acids. Germline values: CDR1 SGHAT, CDR2 FQNNGV. In nucleotides, the CDR3 is TGTGCCAGCAGACTGACAACGGCGTCCTACGAGCAGTACTTC. Protein product: CASRLTTASYEQYF. Complete variable domain (other parts from reference TRBV11-2 and TRBJ2-7): EAGVAQSPRYKIIEKRQSVAFWCNPISGHATLYWYQQILGQGPKLLIQFQNNGVVDDSQLPKDRFSAERLKGVDSTLKIQPAKLEDSAVYLCASRLTTASYEQYFGPGTRLTVT.

The chain joins TRBV15 to TRBJ2-5; 7 bases line up with TRBD1. The ends lost 2 bases at V and 14 bases at J; junction bases unmatched: 17. The CDR3 runs 15 residues. CDR1 LNHNV and CDR2 YYDKDF come from the germline V gene (reference sequence). The CDR3 is CATSRPNSPGQYFYF. In DNA form, the CDR3 reads TGTGCCACCAGCAGACCTAACTCCCCGGGACAGTATTTTTACTTC.

This clonotype was detected ten times or more. J is TRBJ2-2 and V is TRBV29-1, with 15 nucleotides matching TRBD2. The CDR3 is 15 residues long. CDR1 SQVTM and CDR2 ANQGSEA come from the germline V gene. V lost 6 bases and J lost 5; bases outside the gene matches: 4. The CDR3 DNA is TGCAGCGTGGGACTAGCGGGGGGCCTTACCGGGGAGCTGTTTTTT. It encodes CSVGLAGGLTGELFF.